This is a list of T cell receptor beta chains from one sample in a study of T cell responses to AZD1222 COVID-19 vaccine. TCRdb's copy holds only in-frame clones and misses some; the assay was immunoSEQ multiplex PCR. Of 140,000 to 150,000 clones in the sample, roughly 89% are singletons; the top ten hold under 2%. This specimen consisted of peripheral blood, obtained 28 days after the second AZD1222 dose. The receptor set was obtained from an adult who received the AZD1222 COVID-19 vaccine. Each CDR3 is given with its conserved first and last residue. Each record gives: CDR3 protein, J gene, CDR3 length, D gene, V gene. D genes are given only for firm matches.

CDR3: CASSSPGSGNTIYF; J: TRBJ1-3; length: 14; D: NA; V: TRBV6-5
CDR3: CATSDLASGVQFF; J: TRBJ2-1; length: 13; D: TRBD2; V: TRBV24-1
CDR3: CASTGTGNTIYF; J: TRBJ1-3; length: 12; D: NA; V: TRBV6-5
CDR3: CAWNLGVGHYGYTF; J: TRBJ1-2; length: 14; D: NA; V: TRBV30
CDR3: CASSFAGGLSYNEQFF; J: TRBJ2-1; length: 16; D: NA; V: TRBV4-1
CDR3: CASSFAMDWKFF; J: TRBJ2-1; length: 12; D: NA; V: TRBV11-2
CDR3: CASRKNVNTEAFF; J: TRBJ1-1; length: 13; D: NA; V: TRBV12-3/TRBV12-4
CDR3: CASSLTGTGTYGYTF; J: TRBJ1-2; length: 15; D: TRBD1; V: TRBV28
CDR3: CASSLNRDNQPQHF; J: TRBJ1-5; length: 14; D: NA; V: TRBV27
CDR3: CASSYGGFQPQHF; J: TRBJ1-5; length: 13; D: NA; V: TRBV6-2/TRBV6-3
CDR3: CASLRGGVPPTEQYF; J: TRBJ2-7; length: 15; D: NA; V: TRBV10-2
CDR3: CASSPQGGSRGSPLHF; J: TRBJ1-6; length: 16; D: TRBD1; V: TRBV3-1/TRBV3-2
CDR3: CATSRAPLVIAGTYEQYF; J: TRBJ2-7; length: 18; D: NA; V: TRBV15
CDR3: CASSLAATADYGYTF; J: TRBJ1-2; length: 15; D: NA; V: TRBV7-2
CDR3: CASSLEGSSYEQYF; J: TRBJ2-7; length: 14; D: NA; V: TRBV5-4
CDR3: CASSDRAQGAEKLFF; J: TRBJ1-4; length: 15; D: TRBD1; V: TRBV2
CDR3: CASSLEGRLNTEAFF; J: TRBJ1-1; length: 15; D: NA; V: TRBV7-9
CDR3: CASSPTDPLRMYEQYF; J: TRBJ2-7; length: 16; D: NA; V: TRBV4-1
CDR3: CASSFGITGVIGRVSGNEQFF; J: TRBJ2-1; length: 21; D: TRBD1; V: TRBV28
CDR3: CASSFRASGQGPYGYTF; J: TRBJ1-2; length: 17; D: TRBD1; V: TRBV7-2
CDR3: CAISDYLAGVKYNEQFF; J: TRBJ2-1; length: 17; D: TRBD2; V: TRBV10-3
CDR3: CASSSFRNQPYEQYF; J: TRBJ2-7; length: 15; D: NA; V: TRBV11-1
CDR3: CASSQGVTGPRAKNIQYF; J: TRBJ2-4; length: 18; D: NA; V: TRBV4-3